A selection of T cell receptor beta chains follows, all from one sample in a study of blood T cell repertoires in COVID-19. TCRdb's table, derived via immunoSEQ multiplex PCR, lists solely in-frame clones and lacks some. The sample holds fewer than 350,000 clones, 80% to 95% seen once. Sequences were obtained from peripheral blood. The receptors here all came from a woman in her twenties or thirties with COVID-19, enrolled during active disease. Both conserved end residues are part of each CDR3. A D gene is named only where the DNA matches it firmly.

V: TRBV28; J: TRBJ2-3; D: TRBD1; CDR3: CASISGQGEGTDTQYF
V: TRBV27; J: TRBJ1-5; D: .; CDR3: CASSLLGSDVSNQPQHF
V: TRBV19; J: TRBJ1-2; D: .; CDR3: CASSWRTPNYGYTF
V: TRBV6-5; J: TRBJ1-3; D: .; CDR3: CASSSGQISGNTIYF
V: TRBV30; J: TRBJ2-7; D: TRBD2; CDR3: CAWTPRWLAGESSYEQYF
V: TRBV5-1; J: TRBJ1-1; D: .; CDR3: CASSWGNYGGTEAFF
V: TRBV5-6; J: TRBJ2-7; D: .; CDR3: CASSSPLAAYEQYF
V: TRBV2; J: TRBJ1-2; D: .; CDR3: CASSGSNYGYTF
V: TRBV5-1; J: TRBJ1-4; D: TRBD1; CDR3: CASRLQGTVANEKLFF
V: TRBV3-1/TRBV3-2; J: TRBJ2-7; D: .; CDR3: CASSQDRVPFYEQYF
V: TRBV6-2/TRBV6-3; J: TRBJ2-2; D: .; CDR3: CASSYSIKTGELFF
V: TRBV27; J: TRBJ2-5; D: TRBD1; CDR3: CASSSPGTGVETQYF
V: TRBV9; J: TRBJ1-2; D: .; CDR3: CASSVEAGDYGYTF
V: TRBV5-1; J: TRBJ2-7; D: TRBD2; CDR3: CASSGTSGNEQYF
V: TRBV4-2; J: TRBJ2-1; D: .; CDR3: CASSTSRSSYNEQFF
V: TRBV7-6; J: TRBJ2-7; D: .; CDR3: CASSLGQPPSYEQYF
V: TRBV6-5; J: TRBJ2-2; D: .; CDR3: CASSRRVSGELFF
V: TRBV7-2; J: TRBJ2-7; D: TRBD1; CDR3: CASSRTETGATYEQYF
V: TRBV21-1; J: TRBJ2-7; D: .; CDR3: CASSKKPRFGGRMYEQYF
V: TRBV7-2; J: TRBJ2-7; D: TRBD1; CDR3: CASSPLRTGGFTEQYF
V: TRBV7-8; J: TRBJ2-3; D: TRBD2; CDR3: CASSLARLAGGATDTQYF
V: TRBV10-3; J: TRBJ2-1; D: TRBD2; CDR3: CAISELRLAGGHGEQFF
V: TRBV6-2/TRBV6-3; J: TRBJ2-7; D: TRBD1; CDR3: CASSPWGTGGIYYEQYF
V: TRBV5-1; J: TRBJ1-1; D: TRBD1; CDR3: CASSLAGTGNTEAFF
V: TRBV6-5; J: TRBJ2-7; D: TRBD1; CDR3: CASSRDRGYEQYF
V: TRBV2; J: TRBJ2-2; D: .; CDR3: CASSELGLNTGELFF
V: TRBV27; J: TRBJ2-7; D: TRBD1; CDR3: CASSLPGTGPYEQYF
V: TRBV6-6; J: TRBJ1-4; D: .; CDR3: CASRLDRTNEKLFF
V: TRBV28; J: TRBJ2-7; D: TRBD2; CDR3: CASTTKGRGLADYEQYF
V: TRBV18; J: TRBJ1-1; D: TRBD1; CDR3: CASSPGQSTEAFF
V: TRBV7-8; J: TRBJ2-7; D: .; CDR3: CASSLYGAGSYEQYF
V: TRBV7-9; J: TRBJ2-5; D: .; CDR3: CASSLDTYGTQYF
V: TRBV6-6; J: TRBJ1-5; D: TRBD1; CDR3: CASSYWQGEPQHF
V: TRBV6-6; J: TRBJ2-7; D: .; CDR3: CASSLRRAGRFHEQYF
V: TRBV30; J: TRBJ1-2; D: .; CDR3: CAWGFEGDAYGYTF
V: TRBV4-3; J: TRBJ2-1; D: TRBD2; CDR3: CASSRQESSSGSYNEQFF
V: TRBV4-1; J: TRBJ2-7; D: .; CDR3: CASSQVVSSYEQYF
V: TRBV28; J: TRBJ2-7; D: .; CDR3: CASGGEQYF
V: TRBV10-3; J: TRBJ1-2; D: .; CDR3: CAISDGRGTYGYTF
V: TRBV10-2; J: TRBJ2-3; D: TRBD1; CDR3: CASSEQGARDTQYF
V: TRBV7-3; J: TRBJ1-1; D: .; CDR3: CASNLGSTEAFF
V: TRBV3-1/TRBV3-2; J: TRBJ2-4; D: .; CDR3: CASSQEQGAKNIQYF
V: TRBV7-2; J: TRBJ2-1; D: .; CDR3: CASSFFDEQFF
V: TRBV19; J: TRBJ2-1; D: .; CDR3: CASSINPQGDEQFF
V: TRBV19; J: TRBJ1-1; D: .; CDR3: CASSTGVRGRVEITEAFF
V: TRBV5-1; J: TRBJ2-1; D: .; CDR3: CASQDPGILLSPFF
V: TRBV5-1; J: TRBJ2-6; D: .; CDR3: CASSLGLGSGANVLTF